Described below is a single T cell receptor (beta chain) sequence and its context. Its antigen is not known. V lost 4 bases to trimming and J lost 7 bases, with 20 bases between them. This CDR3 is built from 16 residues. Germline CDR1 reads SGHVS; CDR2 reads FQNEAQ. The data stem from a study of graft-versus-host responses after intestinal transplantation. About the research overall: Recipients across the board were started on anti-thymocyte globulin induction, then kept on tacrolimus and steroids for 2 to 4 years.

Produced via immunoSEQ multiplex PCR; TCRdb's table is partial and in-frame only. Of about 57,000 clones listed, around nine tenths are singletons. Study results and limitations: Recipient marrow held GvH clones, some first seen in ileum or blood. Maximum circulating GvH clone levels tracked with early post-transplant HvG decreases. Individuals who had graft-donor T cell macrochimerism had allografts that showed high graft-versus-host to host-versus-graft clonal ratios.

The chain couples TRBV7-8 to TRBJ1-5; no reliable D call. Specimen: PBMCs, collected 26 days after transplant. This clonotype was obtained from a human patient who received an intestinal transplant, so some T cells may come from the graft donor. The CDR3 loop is CASSSAQTTGRQPQHF. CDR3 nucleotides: TGTGCCAGCAGCTCCGCACAGACAACCGGGAGGCAGCCCCAGCATTTT.